What follows are 24 T cell receptor beta chains derived from one specimen sequenced in a study of blood T cell repertoires in COVID-19. Clones were sequenced by immunoSEQ multiplex PCR, and TCRdb holds only the in-frame ones, with some missing. The repertoire holds about 140,000 clones, more than 70% seen once, with 8.2% in the top ten. Specimen: peripheral blood. These receptors were obtained from a woman between 55 and 75 years old with acute or convalescent COVID-19.

The V gene is TRBV6-5, the J gene TRBJ1-1; 11 nucleotides line up with TRBD1. CDR3 size: 15 residues. Germline CDR1 reads MNHEY; CDR2 reads SVGAGI. V lost 5 bases, J lost 7 bases, and 9 bases stayed unmatched. In nucleotides, the CDR3 is TGTGCCAGCAGTCTATCGGGACAGGGGGTTGATGAAGCTTTCTTT. Its translation is CASSLSGQGVDEAFF.

The chain couples TRBV4-3 to TRBJ2-2; TRBD1 matches at 7 bases. Germline CDR1 reads LGHNA; CDR2 reads YSLEER. This CDR3 spans 16 amino acids. V dropped 2 bases and J dropped 4; count of bases not matched to a gene: 7. CDR3 in amino acids: CASSQYRTGVTGELFF. DNA of the CDR3: TGCGCCAGCAGCCAATACAGAACAGGGGTCACCGGGGAGCTGTTTTTT.

V gene TRBV5-4 combines with J gene TRBJ1-4, with D possibly being TRBD1 (6 bases). The CDR3 is made up of 13 amino acids. CDR1 is SGHNT and CDR2 is YYREEE in the germline V gene (reference sequence). V was clipped by 4 bases and J by 7 bases, with 11 bases between them. The CDR3 loop reads CASSTGQLEKLFF. The CDR3, as DNA: TGTGCCAGCAGCACCGGACAGCTTGAAAAACTGTTTTTT. Supplemented by reference TRBV5-4 and TRBJ1-4, the full variable domain reads ETGVTQSPTHLIKTRGQQVTLRCSSQSGHNTVSWYQQALGQGPQFIFQYYREEENGRGNFPPRFSGLQFPNYSSELNVNALELDDSALYLCASSTGQLEKLFFGSGTQLSVL.

The V call is TRBV5-1, the J call TRBJ1-5, with 8 bases that match TRBD1. V shed 3 bases, J shed 6 bases, and the junction held 5 bases outside the gene matches. The CDR3 loop spans 14 amino acids. Per the germline V gene, CDR1 is SGHRS and CDR2 is YFSETQ. The CDR3 loop reads CASSSGQGGQPQHF. CDR3 DNA sequence: TGCGCCAGCAGCTCAGGACAGGGAGGTCAGCCCCAGCATTTT.

The rearrangement links TRBV10-2 to TRBJ1-4; a weak D match, TRBD1 (6 bases). V was clipped by 11 bases and J by 3 bases, with 13 bases between them. The CDR3 sequence is 13 residues long. The germline gives CDR1 WSHSY, CDR2 SAAADI. The DNA of the CDR3 is TGCGCCGCCAGCAGGGGTCCTAATGAAAAACTGTTTTTT. Its translation: CAASRGPNEKLFF.

The genes are TRBV25-1 and TRBJ2-1; D possibly corresponds to TRBD2 (7 bases). The CDR3 contains 11 residues. V was cut by 8 bases and J by 9 bases, with 11 bases left in between. Germline-derived CDR1 and CDR2 are MGHDK and SYGVNS. CDR3 DNA sequence: TGTGCCAGCCGGGGGGCGGCTGAGCAGTTCTTC. Amino acid sequence: CASRGAAEQFF.

CDR3 coding DNA: TGTGCCAGCAGCTTGGCCGTAAGCGGGGGGGCCGGGGAGACCCAGTACTTC. Translated, it gives CASSLAVSGGAGETQYF. V is TRBV5-6 and J is TRBJ2-5; the match to TRBD2 covers 10 bases. The germline V gene encodes CDR1 SGHDT and CDR2 YYEEEE. The junction had 10 bases not matched to a gene; V was cut back by 0 bases and J by 5 bases. This CDR3 region has 17 residues.

The CDR3 sequence is CAWRRDRGVNTEAFF. The CDR3 DNA reads as TGTGCCTGGAGACGAGACCGAGGCGTGAACACTGAAGCTTTCTTT. The chain recombines TRBV30 with TRBJ1-1; unclear D gene. Between the trimmed V and J ends, which lost 3 bases and 0 bases, there was a span of 14 bases. Germline V gene sequence: CDR1 GTSNPN, CDR2 SVGIG (reference sequence). The CDR3 totals 15 residues.

The V gene is TRBV3-1 (or the pseudogene TRBV3-2), the J gene TRBJ2-5; 7 bases match TRBD1. Germline V gene lookup returns CDR1 LGHDT and CDR2 YNNKEL (reference sequence). The CDR3 spans 14 residues. Trimming at V came to 4 bases and at J to 2 bases, leaving 4 bases not matched to a gene. CDR3 protein: CASSRLGQQETQYF. DNA for the CDR3: TGTGCCAGCAGCCGCCTGGGACAGCAAGAGACCCAGTACTTC.

A single count supports this clone. V is TRBV7-2 and J is TRBJ1-1, with 7 nucleotides matching TRBD1. The CDR3 is 16 amino acids. Germline V CDR1 and CDR2: SGHTA, FQGNSA. The trim removed 4 bases at V and 0 bases at J, leaving 8 bases unmatched. In nucleotides, the CDR3 is TGTGCCAGCAGCTCTCCAGGGGGAGGAATGAACACTGAAGCTTTCTTT. Translating gives CASSSPGGGMNTEAFF. The entire variable domain, with the rest obtained from reference TRBV7-2 and TRBJ1-1, is as follows: GAGVSQSPSNKVTEKGKDVELRCDPISGHTALYWYRQSLGQGLEFLIYFQGNSAPDKSGLPSDRFSAERTGGSVSTLTIQRTQQEDSAVYLCASSSPGGGMNTEAFFGQGTRLTVV.

V gene TRBV5-4 combines with J gene TRBJ1-2; no definite D call. V dropped 0 bases and J dropped 9 bases, with 9 bases sitting between them. Looked up from germline, CDR1 is SGHNT and CDR2 is YYREEE (reference sequence). The CDR3 contains 12 residues. CDR3: CASSLGSQSYTF. CDR3 bases: TGTGCCAGCAGCTTGGGGAGTCAAAGCTACACCTTC. Based on the CDR3 plus reference TRBV5-4 and TRBJ1-2, the full variable domain is ETGVTQSPTHLIKTRGQQVTLRCSSQSGHNTVSWYQQALGQGPQFIFQYYREEENGRGNFPPRFSGLQFPNYSSELNVNALELDDSALYLCASSLGSQSYTFGSGTRLTVV.

The chain links TRBV11-2 to TRBJ1-2; the match to TRBD1 covers 8 bases. J was trimmed by 10 bases and V by 5 bases; bases with no gene match: 9. CDR3 length: 13 amino acids. Germline assignment: CDR1 SGHAT and CDR2 FQNNGV. The DNA for the CDR3 is TGTGCCAGCAGCCGACCTGGGACAGGCTACTACACCTTC. This sequence encodes CASSRPGTGYYTF.

The chain couples TRBV5-1 to TRBJ2-1; D may be TRBD2 (6 bases). CDR1 is SGHRS, CDR2 YFSETQ, per germline. This CDR3 comprises 12 residues. V gave up 8 bases and J gave up 2 bases, with 8 bases separating them. The CDR3 region is CASGLTYNEQFF. CDR3 DNA sequence: TGCGCCAGTGGACTAACCTACAATGAGCAGTTCTTC.

This chain links TRBV3-1 (or the pseudogene TRBV3-2) with TRBJ1-1; 7 bases are a match to TRBD1. Trimming cost V 8 bases and J 4 bases; bases outside gene matches: 7. From germline, CDR1 is LGHDT and CDR2 YNNKEL (reference sequence). The CDR3 consists of 13 residues. The CDR3 here is CASQLQGSTEAFF. The DNA for the CDR3 is TGTGCCAGCCAACTACAGGGGTCCACTGAAGCTTTCTTT.

The count of this clone is one. The chain carries TRBV29-1 and TRBJ1-1, with TRBD1 matching over 7 bases. Germline V CDR1 and CDR2: SQVTM, ANQGSEA. V gave up 6 bases and J gave up 4 bases; unmatched junction bases: 5. This CDR3 contains 12 residues. The CDR3 DNA reads as TGCAGCGTACTGACAGGGATCACTGAAGCTTTCTTT. This gives the protein CSVLTGITEAFF.

The genes are TRBV5-1 and TRBJ2-1; tentative D call: TRBD1 (6 bases). The germline V gene encodes CDR1 SGHRS and CDR2 YFSETQ. There are 14 residues in the CDR3. V lost 4 bases to trimming and J lost 3 bases, with 11 bases between them. The CDR3: CASSLRTDYNEQFF. CDR3 DNA sequence: TGCGCCAGCAGCCTGCGGACAGACTACAATGAGCAGTTCTTC.

The gene calls are TRBV6-2 or TRBV6-3 and TRBJ1-5, with D perhaps TRBD1 (6 bases). This CDR3 region has 18 residues. Germline CDR1 is MNHEY and CDR2 is SVGEGT. Trimming stripped 2 bases from V and 0 bases from J, with 17 bases between. The CDR3 DNA is TGTGCCAGCAGTTACAACGGACAGCCCCGATATAGCAATCAGCCCCAGCATTTT. It encodes CASSYNGQPRYSNQPQHF.

The chain couples TRBV7-9 to TRBJ2-6; 8 positions agree with TRBD2. The CDR3 contains 18 residues. Looked up from germline, CDR1 is SEHNR and CDR2 is FQNEAQ (reference sequence). V lost 2 bases, J lost 0 bases, and 6 bases stayed unmatched. The CDR3 DNA sequence: TGTGCCAGCAGCTTAACCTTAGCGGGAATCTCTGGGGCCAACGTCCTGACTTTC. It codes for CASSLTLAGISGANVLTF.

The chain combines TRBV19 with TRBJ2-7; 9 nucleotides line up with TRBD1. This CDR3 is 14 amino acids long. Trimming cost V 6 bases and J 4 bases; bases outside gene matches: 7. Germline CDR1 reads LNHDA; CDR2 reads SQIVND (reference sequence). The CDR3 DNA follows: TGTGCCAGTAGAGGACAGGGGCTGGGGTACGAGCAGTACTTC. It specifies CASRGQGLGYEQYF.

This chain uses TRBV3-1 (or the pseudogene TRBV3-2) with TRBJ2-7, with 12 bases that match TRBD1. J gave up 5 bases and V 5 bases, and 7 bases lay outside the gene matches. CDR1 is LGHDT and CDR2 is YNNKEL in the germline V gene (reference sequence). The CDR3 loop spans 15 amino acids. The CDR3 coding sequence is TGTGCCAGCAGCATAGGGACAGGGGGCTGGAACGAGCAGTACTTC. As protein: CASSIGTGGWNEQYF.

In this sample, this clone turned up a few times. The gene calls are TRBV24-1 and TRBJ2-1, with TRBD2 matching over 12 bases. This CDR3 is built from 15 residues. Germline V CDR1 and CDR2: KGHDR, SFDVKD. The trim removed 4 bases at V and 6 bases at J, leaving 3 bases unmatched. CDR3: CATSEASGGVNEQFF. CDR3 nucleotides: TGTGCCACCAGTGAGGCTAGCGGGGGGGTCAATGAGCAGTTCTTC.

The rearrangement uses TRBV23-1 and TRBJ2-7, with TRBD1 matching over 8 bases. TRBV23-1 is an ORF; its function is uncertain. This CDR3 is built from 15 residues. Trimming at V came to 2 bases and at J to 9 bases, leaving 12 bases not matched to a gene. The CDR3 loop reads CASSQEPGTGNSQYF. DNA of the CDR3: TGCGCCAGCAGTCAAGAACCCGGGACAGGAAATTCGCAGTACTTC.

This clone came up once. The rearrangement links TRBV7-9 to TRBJ2-2; D perhaps matches TRBD1 (6 bases). V was shortened by 2 bases and J by 0 bases, with 13 bases between the two germline ends. Germline-derived CDR1 and CDR2 are SEHNR and FQNEAQ (reference sequence). The CDR3 covers 17 residues. The CDR3 nucleotides are TGTGCCAGCAGCTTATCTCGGACAGTCGCGAACACCGGGGAGCTGTTTTTT. Amino acid sequence: CASSLSRTVANTGELFF.

The chain links TRBV13 to TRBJ2-1; no clear D. The ends were cut back, 0 bases at V and 1 base at J, with 7 bases in the middle. CDR1 is PRHDT and CDR2 is FYEKMQ in the germline V gene (reference sequence). The CDR3 consists of 15 residues. CDR3 region: CASSLGLESYNEQFF. CDR3 sequence (DNA): TGTGCCAGCAGCTTAGGTTTAGAATCCTACAATGAGCAGTTCTTC.